This TCR beta chain was sequenced for a study of CD8 T cells in Susac syndrome. The CDR3 runs 13 residues. The germline gives CDR1 SQVTM, CDR2 ANQGSEA. J was trimmed by 4 bases and V by 4 bases; bases with no gene match: 5. TCR beta sequences were obtained from blood CD8+ and CD4+ T cells. Matching for age and sex applied to the controls, who were healthy donors. Purification of the CD8+ and CD4+ T cells relied on negative isolation, and TEMRA cells underwent FACS enrichment. Random hexamers primed reverse transcription of about 0.5 to 1 ug RNA. With immunoSEQ multiplex PCR, TCR beta CDR3 was amplified across 54 Vbeta and 13 Jbeta. In TCRdb, the immunoSEQ multiplex PCR reads were re-called with MiXCR into one record per CDR3 protein. The repertoire holds approximately 150,000 distinct CDR3 sequences, with 93% as singletons.

The sequence derives from a human donor in good health. Specimen: CD4+ T cells from PBMCs. The chain combines TRBV29-1 with TRBJ2-7; 9 positions match TRBD1. The CDR3 DNA reads TGCAGCGTTGGAGGACAGGGGAGATACGAGCAGTACTTC. Protein product: CSVGGQGRYEQYF.